This passage covers 6 T cell receptor beta chains from one sample sequenced in a study of blood T cell repertoires in COVID-19. Assay: immunoSEQ multiplex PCR; the TCRdb copy retains only in-frame clones and omits some. This sample has around 310,000 clones; over 80% occur once, and the top ten carry around 5%. Sequenced sample: PBMCs or T cells enriched from blood (not recorded which). These receptor sequences come from a man younger than 40 who had recovered from COVID-19.

This clone was counted many times. V is TRBV3-1 (or the pseudogene TRBV3-2) and J is TRBJ2-3; TRBD1 matches 7 bases. The CDR3 consists of 18 residues. CDR1 and CDR2 from the germline V gene are LGHDT and YNNKEL (reference sequence). With 0 bases clipped from V and 0 bases from J, the junction kept 9 bases outside the gene matches. The CDR3 sequence: CASSQEFGQVPSTDTQYF. The CDR3 bases are TGTGCCAGCAGCCAAGAATTCGGACAGGTCCCTAGCACAGATACGCAGTATTTT.

This clone is a singleton in its sample. V is TRBV7-6 and J is TRBJ1-1; D uncertain. Germline V gene data show CDR1 as SGHVS and CDR2 as FNYEAQ. The CDR3 contains 13 residues. Trimming took off 0 bases at V and 4 bases at J, with 6 bases between the two ends. The CDR3 region is CASSLAFRTEAFF. The CDR3 coding sequence is TGTGCCAGCAGCTTAGCGTTCCGCACTGAAGCTTTCTTT.

The rearrangement links TRBV2 to TRBJ1-4; D remains unclear. V was clipped by 4 bases and J by 0 bases, with 12 bases between them. Germline values: CDR1 SNHLY, CDR2 FYNNEI. The CDR3 extends over 16 amino acids. CDR3 coding DNA: TGTGCCAGCAGTGGGGCCAGTTTTGCAACTAATGAAAAACTGTTTTTT. Its protein is CASSGASFATNEKLFF. Full variable domain (rest looked up from reference TRBV2 and TRBJ1-4): EPEVTQTPSHQVTQMGQEVILRCVPISNHLYFYWYRQILGQKVEFLVSFYNNEISEKSEIFDDQFSVERPDGSNFTLKIRSTKLEDSAMYFCASSGASFATNEKLFFGSGTQLSVL.

The V and J genes are TRBV2 and TRBJ1-2; possible D gene TRBD1, 5 bases. Germline CDR1 is SNHLY and CDR2 is FYNNEI. Trimming cost V 5 bases and J 3 bases, with 13 bases left between them. This CDR3 spans 14 amino acids. The CDR3 here is CASSRGLGDYGYTF. The CDR3 DNA reads TGTGCCAGCAGTCGGGGACTCGGGGACTATGGCTACACCTTC.

This chain connects TRBV28 to TRBJ2-7; tentatively, D is TRBD1 (6 bases). CDR3 length: 14 amino acids. Per germline, CDR1 MDHEN and CDR2 SYDVKM. Between the trimmed V and J ends, which lost 7 bases and 2 bases, there was a span of 15 bases. The CDR3 is CASTVPGTTYEQYF. DNA for the CDR3: TGTGCCAGCACCGTACCCGGGACAACCTACGAGCAGTACTTC.

V usage is TRBV5-4 and J usage is TRBJ1-1, with 12 bases fitting TRBD1. CDR3 size: 16 residues. The germline gives CDR1 SGHNT, CDR2 YYREEE (reference sequence). V shed 4 bases, J shed 6 bases, and the junction held 10 bases outside the gene matches. In nucleotides, the CDR3 is TGTGCCAGCAGCCTGTTCACCGGGACAGGGGGCGCTGAAGCTTTCTTT. This encodes CASSLFTGTGGAEAFF.